This T cell receptor (beta chain) originates from a study of tumor-infiltrating lymphocytes in oesophageal squamous cell carcinoma. This clonotype has ten or more counts. TCRdb fed the PCR reads into MiXCR, producing one record per CDR3 protein. The sample has more than 15,000 distinct CDR3 sequences; around 50% are singletons. The CDR3 length is 14 residues. V shed 6 bases and J shed 4 bases, with 15 bases lying between them. The germline V gene encodes CDR1 MDHEN and CDR2 SYDVKM. This clonotype was sampled from a female donor with esophageal squamous cell carcinoma. The sample consisted of normal esophageal tissue next to the tumor. This sequence joins TRBV28 and TRBJ1-1, with D perhaps TRBD1 (5 bases). CDR3 loop: CASSQLRVVTEAFF. CDR3 bases: TGTGCCAGCAGCCAACTCAGGGTCGTCACTGAAGCTTTCTTT.